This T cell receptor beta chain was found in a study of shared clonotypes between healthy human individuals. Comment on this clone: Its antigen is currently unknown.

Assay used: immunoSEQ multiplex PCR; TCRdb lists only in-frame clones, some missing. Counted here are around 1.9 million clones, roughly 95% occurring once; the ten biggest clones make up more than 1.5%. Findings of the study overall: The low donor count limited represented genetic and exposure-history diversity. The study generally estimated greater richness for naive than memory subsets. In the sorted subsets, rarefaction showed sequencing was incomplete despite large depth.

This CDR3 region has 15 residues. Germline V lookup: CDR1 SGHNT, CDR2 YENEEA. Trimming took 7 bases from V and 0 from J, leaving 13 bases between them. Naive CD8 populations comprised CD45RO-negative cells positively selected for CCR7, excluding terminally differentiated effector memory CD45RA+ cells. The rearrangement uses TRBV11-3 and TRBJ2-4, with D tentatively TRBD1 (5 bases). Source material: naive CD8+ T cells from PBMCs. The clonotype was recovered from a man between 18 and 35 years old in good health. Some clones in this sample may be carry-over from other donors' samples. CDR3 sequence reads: CASTDWGLAKNIQYF. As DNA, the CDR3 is TGTGCCAGCACCGATTGGGGCCTAGCCAAAAACATTCAGTACTTC.